The 5 T cell receptor beta chains below come from one sample, sequenced in a study of CD8+CD57+ T cells in acquired aplastic anemia. Sequencing was done on patients that had shown CD8+CD57+ cell expansion by flow cytometry. Template material for TCR beta VDJ and CDR3 profiling consisted of genomic DNA. From the reads, TCRdb called clonotypes with MiXCR, one entry per CDR3 protein. The repertoire holds approximately 190,000 distinct CDR3 sequences, with approximately 50% as singletons. Input material: sorted CD4+, CD8+, or CD8+CD57+ T cells (not recorded which) from PBMCs. The receptor set was obtained from a human donor with aplastic anemia.

This clonotype was counted between two and nine times. The rearrangement links TRBV10-1 to TRBJ2-5; a weak D match, TRBD2 (5 bases). The germline V gene encodes CDR1 WNHNN and CDR2 SYGVQD (reference sequence). The CDR3 loop spans 13 amino acids. Trimming cost V 2 bases and J 2 bases, with 6 bases left between them. CDR3 in DNA: TGCGCCAGCAGTGAGCGGGGACAAGAGACCCAGTACTTC. Its protein is CASSERGQETQYF.

This chain uses TRBV7-7 with TRBJ1-1; tentatively, D is TRBD1 (5 bases). V was clipped by 5 bases and J by 9 bases, with 13 bases between them. Per the germline V gene, CDR1 is SSHAT and CDR2 is FNYEAQ (reference sequence). The CDR3 loop spans 12 amino acids. CDR3 sequence reads: CASSDGTGKAFF. The CDR3 DNA follows: TGTGCCAGCAGCGACGGGACGGGTAAAGCTTTCTTT.

The CDR3 sequence: CMPLAGGNNEQFF. The CDR3 DNA is TGCATGCCACTAGCGGGAGGGAACAATGAGCAGTTCTTC. The chain links TRBV20-1 to TRBJ2-1, with 13 bases identical to TRBD2. Germline CDR1 and CDR2: DFQATT and SNEGSKA (reference sequence). The CDR3 consists of 13 residues.

This chain uses TRBV2 with TRBJ2-7, with D unclear. This CDR3 is built from 11 residues. Trimming removed 11 bases at V and 2 bases at J, with 10 bases between. CDR1 and CDR2 (germline): SNHLY, FYNNEI. The CDR3 here is CALRQAYEQYF. CDR3 DNA sequence: TGTGCCTTGCGGCAGGCCTACGAGCAGTACTTC. Full variable domain (rest looked up from reference TRBV2 and TRBJ2-7): EPEVTQTPSHQVTQMGQEVILRCVPISNHLYFYWYRQILGQKVEFLVSFYNNEISEKSEIFDDQFSVERPDGSNFTLKIRSTKLEDSAMYFCALRQAYEQYFGPGTRLTVT.

The chain carries TRBV10-2 and TRBJ1-2; D unclear. Germline V gene sequence: CDR1 WSHSY, CDR2 SAAADI. Trimming removed 8 bases at V and 8 bases at J, with 12 bases between. The CDR3 totals 11 residues. The CDR3, as DNA: TGCGCCAGCCACAGCGGCGGAGGCTACACCTTC. It codes for CASHSGGGYTF.